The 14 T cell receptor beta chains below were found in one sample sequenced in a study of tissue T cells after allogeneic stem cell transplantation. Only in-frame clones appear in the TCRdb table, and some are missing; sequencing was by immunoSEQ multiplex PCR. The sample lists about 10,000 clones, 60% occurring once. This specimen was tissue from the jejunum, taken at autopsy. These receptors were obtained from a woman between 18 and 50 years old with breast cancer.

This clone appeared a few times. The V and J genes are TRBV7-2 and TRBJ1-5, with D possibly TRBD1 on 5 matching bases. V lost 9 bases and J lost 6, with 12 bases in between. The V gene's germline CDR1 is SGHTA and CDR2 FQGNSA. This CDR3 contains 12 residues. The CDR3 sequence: CASTYQGQPQHF. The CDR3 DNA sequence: TGTGCCAGTACCTACCAGGGTCAGCCCCAGCATTTT. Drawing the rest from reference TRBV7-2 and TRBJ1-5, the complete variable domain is GAGVSQSPSNKVTEKGKDVELRCDPISGHTALYWYRQSLGQGLEFLIYFQGNSAPDKSGLPSDRFSAERTGGSVSTLTIQRTQQEDSAVYLCASTYQGQPQHFGDGTRLSIL.

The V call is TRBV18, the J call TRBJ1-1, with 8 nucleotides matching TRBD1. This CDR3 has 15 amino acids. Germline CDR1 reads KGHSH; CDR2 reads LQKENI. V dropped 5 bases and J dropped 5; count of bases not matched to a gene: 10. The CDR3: CASSSGQGRVTEAFF. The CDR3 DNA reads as TGTGCCAGCTCAAGCGGACAGGGCCGAGTAACTGAAGCTTTCTTT.

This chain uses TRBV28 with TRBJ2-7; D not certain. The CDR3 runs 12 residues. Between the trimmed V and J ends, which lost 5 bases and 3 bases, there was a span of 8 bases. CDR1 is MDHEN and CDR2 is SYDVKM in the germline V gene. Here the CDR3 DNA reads TGTGCCAGCAGTAAACACCTCTACGAGCAGTACTTC. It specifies CASSKHLYEQYF.

DNA of the CDR3: TGTGCCAGCAGCGAAGGACTGTTAGCCCTTACCTTC. Translation: CASSEGLLALTF. The rearrangement uses TRBV7-2 and TRBJ1-2, with D unclear. CDR1 and CDR2 (germline): SGHTA, FQGNSA. This CDR3 has 12 residues. V lost 5 bases, J lost 14 bases, and 18 bases lay in between.

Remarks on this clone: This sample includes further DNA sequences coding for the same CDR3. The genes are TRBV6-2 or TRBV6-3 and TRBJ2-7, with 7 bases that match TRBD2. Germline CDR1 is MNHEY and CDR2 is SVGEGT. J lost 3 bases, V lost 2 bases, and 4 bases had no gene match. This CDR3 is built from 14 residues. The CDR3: CASSYVGGSYEQYF. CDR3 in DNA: TGTGCCAGCAGTTACGTCGGGGGGAGCTACGAGCAGTACTTC.

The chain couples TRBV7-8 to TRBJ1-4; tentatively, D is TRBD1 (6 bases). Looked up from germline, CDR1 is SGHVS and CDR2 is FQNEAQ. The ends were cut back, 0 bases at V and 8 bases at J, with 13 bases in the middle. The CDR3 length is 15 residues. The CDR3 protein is CASSLAATGREKLFF. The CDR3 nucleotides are TGTGCCAGCAGCTTAGCCGCGACAGGCCGGGAAAAACTGTTTTTT.

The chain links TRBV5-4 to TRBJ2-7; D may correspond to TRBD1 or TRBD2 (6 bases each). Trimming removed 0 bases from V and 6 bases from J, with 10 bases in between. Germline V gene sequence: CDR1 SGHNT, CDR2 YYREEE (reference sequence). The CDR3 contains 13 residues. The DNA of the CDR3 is TGTGCCAGCAGCTTGGAGCCGGGGGCCGAGCAGTACTTC. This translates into CASSLEPGAEQYF.

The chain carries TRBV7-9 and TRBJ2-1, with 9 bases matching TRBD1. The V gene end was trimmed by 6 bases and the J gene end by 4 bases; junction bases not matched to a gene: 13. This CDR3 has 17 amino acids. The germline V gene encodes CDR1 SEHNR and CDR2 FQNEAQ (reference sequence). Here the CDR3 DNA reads TGTGCCAGCAGTTTAAACACCGGGACAGGGAGTTACAATGAGCAGTTCTTC. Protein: CASSLNTGTGSYNEQFF.

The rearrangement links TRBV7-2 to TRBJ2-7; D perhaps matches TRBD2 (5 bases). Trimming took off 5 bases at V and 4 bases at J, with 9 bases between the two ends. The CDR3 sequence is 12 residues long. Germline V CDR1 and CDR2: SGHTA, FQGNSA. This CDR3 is CASSLVAYEQYF. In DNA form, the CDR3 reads TGTGCCAGCAGCCTAGTAGCGTACGAGCAGTACTTC.

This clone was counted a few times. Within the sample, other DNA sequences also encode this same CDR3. The CDR3, as DNA: TGTGCCAGCAGTTACGTCGGGGGTGACTACGAGCAGTACTTC. Amino acid sequence: CASSYVGGDYEQYF. The rearrangement uses TRBV6-2 or TRBV6-3 and TRBJ2-7; TRBD2 might be the D (6 bases). Germline V lookup: CDR1 MNHEY, CDR2 SVGEGT. V lost 2 bases and J 3 bases, leaving 11 bases between the germline ends. The CDR3 sequence is 14 residues long.

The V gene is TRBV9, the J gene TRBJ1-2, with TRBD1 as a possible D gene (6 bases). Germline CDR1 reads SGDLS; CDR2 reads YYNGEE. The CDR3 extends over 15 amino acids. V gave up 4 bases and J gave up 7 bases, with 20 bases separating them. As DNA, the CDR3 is TGTGCCAGCAGCCCGGGGCAGGGGATATTGGGTGGCTACACCTTC. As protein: CASSPGQGILGGYTF. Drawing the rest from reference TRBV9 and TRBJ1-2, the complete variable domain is DSGVTQTPKHLITATGQRVTLRCSPRSGDLSVYWYQQSLDQGLQFLIQYYNGEERAKGNILERFSAQQFPDLHSELNLSSLELGDSALYFCASSPGQGILGGYTFGSGTRLTVV.

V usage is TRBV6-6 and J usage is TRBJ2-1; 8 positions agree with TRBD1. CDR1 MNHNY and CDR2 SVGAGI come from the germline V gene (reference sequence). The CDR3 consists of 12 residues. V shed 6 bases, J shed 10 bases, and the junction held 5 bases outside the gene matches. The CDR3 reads CASRPGGREQFF. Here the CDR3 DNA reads TGTGCCAGCAGGCCAGGGGGCCGGGAGCAGTTCTTC.

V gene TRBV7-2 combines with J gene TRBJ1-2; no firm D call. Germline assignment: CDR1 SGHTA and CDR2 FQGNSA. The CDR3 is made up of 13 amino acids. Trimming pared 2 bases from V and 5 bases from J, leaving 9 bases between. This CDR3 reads CASSLPPRYGYTF. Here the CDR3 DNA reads TGTGCCAGCAGCTTACCGCCTAGGTATGGCTACACCTTC.

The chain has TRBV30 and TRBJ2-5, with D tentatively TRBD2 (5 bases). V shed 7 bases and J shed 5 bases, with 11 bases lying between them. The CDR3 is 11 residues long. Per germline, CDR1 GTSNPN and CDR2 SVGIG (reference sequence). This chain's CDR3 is CASGTGETQYF. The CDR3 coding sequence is TGTGCCTCAGGAACGGGGGAGACCCAGTACTTC.